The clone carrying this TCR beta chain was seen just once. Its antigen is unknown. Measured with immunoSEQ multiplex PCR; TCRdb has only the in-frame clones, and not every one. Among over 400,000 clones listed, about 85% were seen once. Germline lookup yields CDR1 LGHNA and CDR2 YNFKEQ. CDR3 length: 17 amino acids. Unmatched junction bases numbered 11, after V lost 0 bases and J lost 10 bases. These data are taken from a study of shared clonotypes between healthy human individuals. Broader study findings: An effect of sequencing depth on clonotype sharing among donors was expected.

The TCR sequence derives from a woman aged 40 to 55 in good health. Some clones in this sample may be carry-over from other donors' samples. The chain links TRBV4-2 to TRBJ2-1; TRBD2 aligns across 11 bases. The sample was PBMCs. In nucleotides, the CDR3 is TGTGCCAGCAGCCAAGATTGGCTAGCGGGAGGAATGGGGGAGCAGTTCTTC. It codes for CASSQDWLAGGMGEQFF.